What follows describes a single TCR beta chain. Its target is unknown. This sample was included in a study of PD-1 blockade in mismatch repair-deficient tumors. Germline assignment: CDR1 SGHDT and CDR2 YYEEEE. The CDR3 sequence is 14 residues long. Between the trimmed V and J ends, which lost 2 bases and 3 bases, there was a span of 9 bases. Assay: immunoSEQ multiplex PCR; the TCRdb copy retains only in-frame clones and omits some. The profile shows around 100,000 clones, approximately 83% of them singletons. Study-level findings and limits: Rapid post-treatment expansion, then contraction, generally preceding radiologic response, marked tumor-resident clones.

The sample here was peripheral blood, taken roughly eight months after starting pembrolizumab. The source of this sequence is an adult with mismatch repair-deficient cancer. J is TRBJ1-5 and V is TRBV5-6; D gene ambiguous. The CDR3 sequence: CASSFGGSNQPQHF. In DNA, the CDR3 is TGTGCCAGCAGCTTCGGCGGATCCAATCAGCCCCAGCATTTT.